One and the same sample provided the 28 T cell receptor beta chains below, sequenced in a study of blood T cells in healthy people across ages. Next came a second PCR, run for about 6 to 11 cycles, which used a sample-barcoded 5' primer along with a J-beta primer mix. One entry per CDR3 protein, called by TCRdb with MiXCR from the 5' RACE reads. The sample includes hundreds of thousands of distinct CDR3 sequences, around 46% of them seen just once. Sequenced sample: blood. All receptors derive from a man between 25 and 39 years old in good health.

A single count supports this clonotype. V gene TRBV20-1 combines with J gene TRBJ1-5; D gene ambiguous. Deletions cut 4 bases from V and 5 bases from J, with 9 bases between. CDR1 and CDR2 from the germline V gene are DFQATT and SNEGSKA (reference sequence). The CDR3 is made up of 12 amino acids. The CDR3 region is CSANNHDQPQHF. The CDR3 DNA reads TGCAGTGCTAATAATCATGATCAGCCCCAGCATTTT.

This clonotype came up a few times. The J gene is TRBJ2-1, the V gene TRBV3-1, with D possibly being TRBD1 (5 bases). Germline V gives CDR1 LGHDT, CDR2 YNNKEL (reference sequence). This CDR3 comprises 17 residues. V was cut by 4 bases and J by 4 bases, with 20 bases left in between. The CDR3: CASSLLRRQTDYNEQFF. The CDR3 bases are TGTGCCAGCAGCCTACTTAGACGGCAGACAGATTACAATGAGCAGTTCTTC.

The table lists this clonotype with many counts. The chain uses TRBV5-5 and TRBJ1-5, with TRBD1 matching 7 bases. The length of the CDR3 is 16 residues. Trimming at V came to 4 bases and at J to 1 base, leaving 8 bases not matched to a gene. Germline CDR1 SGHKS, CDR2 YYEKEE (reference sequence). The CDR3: CASSQDPGQSNQPQHF. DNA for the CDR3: TGTGCCAGCAGCCAGGACCCGGGACAGAGCAATCAGCCCCAGCATTTT.

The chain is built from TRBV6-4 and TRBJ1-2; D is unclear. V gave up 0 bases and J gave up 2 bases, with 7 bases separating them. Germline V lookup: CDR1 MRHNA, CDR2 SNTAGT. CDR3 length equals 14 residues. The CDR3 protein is CASSDSEGNYGYTF. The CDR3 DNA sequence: TGTGCCAGCAGTGACTCTGAGGGAAACTATGGCTACACCTTC.

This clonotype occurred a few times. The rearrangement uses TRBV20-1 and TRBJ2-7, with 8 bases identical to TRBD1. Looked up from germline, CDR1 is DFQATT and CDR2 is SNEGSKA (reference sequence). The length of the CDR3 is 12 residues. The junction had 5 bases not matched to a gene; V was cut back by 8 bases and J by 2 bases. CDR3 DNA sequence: TGCAGTCAAGGACAGGGAGCCTACGAGCAGTACTTC. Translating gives CSQGQGAYEQYF.

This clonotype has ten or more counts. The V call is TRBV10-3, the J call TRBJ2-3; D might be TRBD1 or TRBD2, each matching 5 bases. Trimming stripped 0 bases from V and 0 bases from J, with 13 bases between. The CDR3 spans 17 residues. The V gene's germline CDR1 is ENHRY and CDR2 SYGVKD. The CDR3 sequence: CAISESAGSTSTDTQYF. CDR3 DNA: TGTGCCATCAGTGAGTCTGCAGGGAGTACTAGCACAGATACGCAGTATTTT.

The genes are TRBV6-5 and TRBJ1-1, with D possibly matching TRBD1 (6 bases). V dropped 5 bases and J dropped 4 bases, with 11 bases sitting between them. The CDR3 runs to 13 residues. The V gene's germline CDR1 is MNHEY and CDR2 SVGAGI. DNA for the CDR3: TGTGCCAGCAGTACGGGACAAAGCACTGAAGCTTTCTTT. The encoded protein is CASSTGQSTEAFF.

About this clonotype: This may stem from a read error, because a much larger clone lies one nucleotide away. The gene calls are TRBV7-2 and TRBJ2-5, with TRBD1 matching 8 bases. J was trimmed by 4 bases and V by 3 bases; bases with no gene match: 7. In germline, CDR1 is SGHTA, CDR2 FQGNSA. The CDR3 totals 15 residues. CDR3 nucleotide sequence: TGTGCCAGCAGCTTGCTAGGACAGGGAGTAGAGACCCAGTACTTC. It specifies CASSLLGQGVETQYF. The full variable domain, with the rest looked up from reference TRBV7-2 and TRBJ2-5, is GAGVSQSPSNKVTEKGKDVELRCDPISGHTALYWYRQSLGQGLEFLIYFQGNSAPDKSGLPSDRFSAERTGGSVSTLTIQRTQQEDSAVYLCASSLLGQGVETQYFGPGTRLLVL.

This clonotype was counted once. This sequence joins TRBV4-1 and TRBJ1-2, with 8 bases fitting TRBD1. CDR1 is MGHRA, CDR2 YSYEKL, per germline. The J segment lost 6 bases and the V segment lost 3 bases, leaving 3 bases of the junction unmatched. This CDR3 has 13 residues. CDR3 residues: CASSHRQGNGYTF. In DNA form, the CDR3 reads TGCGCCAGCAGCCATAGACAGGGGAATGGCTACACCTTC.

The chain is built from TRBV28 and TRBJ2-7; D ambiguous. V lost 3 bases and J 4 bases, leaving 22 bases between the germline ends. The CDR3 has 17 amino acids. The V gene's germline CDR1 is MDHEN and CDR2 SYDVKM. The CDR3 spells CASSFGSSTLRVYEQYF. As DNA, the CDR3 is TGTGCCAGCAGTTTCGGGTCCTCAACCCTTAGAGTGTACGAGCAGTACTTC.

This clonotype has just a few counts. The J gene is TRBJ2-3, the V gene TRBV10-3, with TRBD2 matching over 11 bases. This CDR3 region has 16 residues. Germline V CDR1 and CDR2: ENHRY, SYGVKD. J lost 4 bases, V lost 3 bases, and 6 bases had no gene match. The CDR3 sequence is CAISDTLAGEADTQYF. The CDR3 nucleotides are TGTGCCATCAGTGATACACTAGCGGGAGAGGCAGATACGCAGTATTTT.

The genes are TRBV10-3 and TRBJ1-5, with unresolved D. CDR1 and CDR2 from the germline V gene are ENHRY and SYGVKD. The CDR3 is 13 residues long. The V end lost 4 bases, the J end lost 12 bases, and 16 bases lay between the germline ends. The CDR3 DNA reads TGTGCCATCAGTGGCGGGCAGGCCTCGGTCCAGCATTTT. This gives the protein CAISGGQASVQHF.

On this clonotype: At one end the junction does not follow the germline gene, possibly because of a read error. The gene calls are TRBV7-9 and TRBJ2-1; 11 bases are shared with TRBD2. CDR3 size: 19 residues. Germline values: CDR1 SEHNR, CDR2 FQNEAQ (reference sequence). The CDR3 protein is CANSYSRTSGLNSYNEQFF. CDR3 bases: TGTGCCAACAGCTACTCGCGGACTAGCGGGCTTAATTCCTACAATGAGCAGTTCTTC.

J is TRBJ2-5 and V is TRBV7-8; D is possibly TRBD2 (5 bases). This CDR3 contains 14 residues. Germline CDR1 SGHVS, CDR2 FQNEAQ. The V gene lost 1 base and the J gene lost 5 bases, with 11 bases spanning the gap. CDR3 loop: CASSLGSGSETQYF. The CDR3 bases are TGTGCCAGCAGCTTAGGGAGTGGGAGCGAGACCCAGTACTTC.

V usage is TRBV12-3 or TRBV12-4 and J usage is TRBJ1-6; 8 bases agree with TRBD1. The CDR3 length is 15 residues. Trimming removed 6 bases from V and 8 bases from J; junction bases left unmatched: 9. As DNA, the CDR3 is TGTGCCAGCAGACCTCAGGGGGCCGGATATTCACCCCTCCACTTT. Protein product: CASRPQGAGYSPLHF.

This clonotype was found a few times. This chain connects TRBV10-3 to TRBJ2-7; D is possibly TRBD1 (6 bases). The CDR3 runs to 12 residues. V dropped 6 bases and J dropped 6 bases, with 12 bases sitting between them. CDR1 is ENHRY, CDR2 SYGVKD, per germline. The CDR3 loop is CAIRDDRREQYF. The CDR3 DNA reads TGTGCCATCAGGGATGACAGGCGCGAGCAGTACTTC.

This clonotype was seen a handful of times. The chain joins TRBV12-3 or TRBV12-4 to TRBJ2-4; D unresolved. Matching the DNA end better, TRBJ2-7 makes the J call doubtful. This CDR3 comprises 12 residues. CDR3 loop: CASSLMSTEQYF. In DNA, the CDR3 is TGTGCCAGCAGTTTGATGAGTACCGAGCAGTACTTC.

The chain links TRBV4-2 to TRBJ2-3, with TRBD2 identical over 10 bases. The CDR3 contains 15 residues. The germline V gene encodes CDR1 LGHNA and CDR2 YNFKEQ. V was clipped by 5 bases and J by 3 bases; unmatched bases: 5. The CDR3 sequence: CASSSGGAETDTQYF. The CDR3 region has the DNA TGTGCCAGCAGCAGCGGGGGGGCCGAAACAGATACGCAGTATTTT.

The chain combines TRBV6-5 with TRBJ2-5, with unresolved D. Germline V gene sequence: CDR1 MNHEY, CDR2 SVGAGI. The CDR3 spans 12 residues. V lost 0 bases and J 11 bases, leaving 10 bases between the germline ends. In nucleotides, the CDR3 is TGTGCCAGCAGTTACTCAGGAAAGGAGCAGTACTTC. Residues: CASSYSGKEQYF.

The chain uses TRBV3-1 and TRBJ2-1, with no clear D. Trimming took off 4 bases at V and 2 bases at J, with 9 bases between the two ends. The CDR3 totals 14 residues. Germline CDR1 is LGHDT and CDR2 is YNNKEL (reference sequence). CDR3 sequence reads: CASSLARTYNEQFF. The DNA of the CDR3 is TGTGCCAGCAGCCTAGCTAGAACCTACAATGAGCAGTTCTTC.

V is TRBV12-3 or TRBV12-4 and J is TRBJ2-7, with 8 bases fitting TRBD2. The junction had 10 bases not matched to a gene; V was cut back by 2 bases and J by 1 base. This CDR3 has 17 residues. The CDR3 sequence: CASSLWPAGDSSYEQYF. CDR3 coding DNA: TGTGCCAGCAGTTTATGGCCAGCGGGGGACTCATCCTACGAGCAGTACTTC.

The CDR3 region has the DNA TGTGCCAGCAGCCTCAGGGACATTTCAGTCAATGAGCAGTTCTTC. As protein: CASSLRDISVNEQFF. V gene TRBV3-1 combines with J gene TRBJ2-1; TRBD1 might be the D (6 bases). V gave up 4 bases and J gave up 6 bases, with 16 bases separating them. Germline-derived CDR1 and CDR2 are LGHDT and YNNKEL (reference sequence). CDR3 size: 15 residues.

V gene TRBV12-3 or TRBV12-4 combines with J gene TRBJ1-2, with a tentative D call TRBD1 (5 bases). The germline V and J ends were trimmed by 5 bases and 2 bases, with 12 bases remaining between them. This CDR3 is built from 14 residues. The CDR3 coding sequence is TGTGCCAGCAGTCCCTTCAGGGAGAACTATGGCTACACCTTC. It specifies CASSPFRENYGYTF.

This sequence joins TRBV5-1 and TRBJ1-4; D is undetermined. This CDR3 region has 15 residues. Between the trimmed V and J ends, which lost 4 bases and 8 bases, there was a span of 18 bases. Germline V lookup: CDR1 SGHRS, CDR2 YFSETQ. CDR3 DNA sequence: TGCGCCAGCAGCCCCTCCGGACCTGCGGACGAAAAACTGTTTTTT. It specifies CASSPSGPADEKLFF.

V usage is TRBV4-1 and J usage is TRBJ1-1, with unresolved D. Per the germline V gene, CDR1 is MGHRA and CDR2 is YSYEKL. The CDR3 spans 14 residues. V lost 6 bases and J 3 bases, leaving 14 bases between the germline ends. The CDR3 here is CASSRDWADTEAFF. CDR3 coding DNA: TGCGCCAGCAGTCGGGATTGGGCCGACACTGAAGCTTTCTTT.

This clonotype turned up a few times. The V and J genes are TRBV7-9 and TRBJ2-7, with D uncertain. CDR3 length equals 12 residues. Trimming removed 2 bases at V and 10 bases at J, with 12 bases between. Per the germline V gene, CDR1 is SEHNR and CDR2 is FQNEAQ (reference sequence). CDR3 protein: CASSLTVGDQYF. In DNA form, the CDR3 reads TGTGCCAGCAGCTTAACGGTTGGAGATCAGTACTTC. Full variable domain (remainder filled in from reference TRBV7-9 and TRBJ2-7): DTGVSQNPRHKITKRGQNVTFRCDPISEHNRLYWYRQTLGQGPEFLTYFQNEAQLEKSRLLSDRFSAERPKGSFSTLEIQRTEQGDSAMYLCASSLTVGDQYFGPGTRLTVT.

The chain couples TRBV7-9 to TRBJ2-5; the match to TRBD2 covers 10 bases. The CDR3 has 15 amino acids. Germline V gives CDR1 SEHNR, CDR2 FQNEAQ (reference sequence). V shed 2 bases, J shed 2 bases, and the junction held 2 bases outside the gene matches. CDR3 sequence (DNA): TGTGCCAGCAGCTTAATAGCGGGGGGACAAGAGACCCAGTACTTC. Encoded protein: CASSLIAGGQETQYF.

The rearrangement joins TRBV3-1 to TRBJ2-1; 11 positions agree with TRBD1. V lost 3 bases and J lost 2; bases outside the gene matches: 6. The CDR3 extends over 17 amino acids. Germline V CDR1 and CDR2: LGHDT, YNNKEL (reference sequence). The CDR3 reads CASSQDWTGGPYNEQFF. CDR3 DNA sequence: TGTGCCAGCAGCCAGGATTGGACAGGGGGCCCCTACAATGAGCAGTTCTTC.